This paragraph reports one T cell receptor beta chain. This sample's time point: persistent/refractory GD, antithyroid drugs over 5 years with positive TRAb. TCR sequences were obtained from RNA taken from PBMCs. This sample is part of a study of regulatory T cells in long-lasting Graves disease. iRepertoire HTBI primers and Arm-PCR of CDR3 regions built TCR beta libraries. TCRdb re-called the multiplex PCR reads with MiXCR, one entry per CDR3 protein. This sample carries roughly 490,000 distinct CDR3 sequences, under 25% of them seen once, and the ten largest clones take roughly 13%. V was clipped by 6 bases and J by 1 base; unmatched bases: 5. Germline V gene sequence: CDR1 SEHNR, CDR2 FQNEAQ (reference sequence). This CDR3 region has 14 residues.

This sample comprised peripheral blood mononuclear cells (PBMCs), obtained when the disease was refractory, from a patient treated with antithyroid drugs. The chain combines TRBV7-9 with TRBJ1-1; 7 bases match TRBD1. The clonotype originates from a female donor with Graves disease. CDR3: CASRFQGENTEAFF. The CDR3 region has the DNA TGTGCCAGCAGATTCCAGGGGGAGAACACTGAAGCTTTCTTT.